This TCR beta chain was documented in a study of T-cell memory formation after mild COVID-19. Overall study context: TCR clusters were mostly donor specific. Study-level results: Of the contracting clones, CD4+ ones lay mainly in CM and EM, and CD8+ ones in EMRA. Clones that got smaller from day 15 to 85 had even CD4/CD8, while clones growing later tipped toward CD4+.

About this clonotype itself: Its specificity is not known.

CDR1 SGHTA and CDR2 FQGNSA come from the germline V gene. This CDR3 comprises 15 residues. The ends were cut back, 5 bases at V and 0 bases at J, with 12 bases in the middle. 5'RACE, which relied on constant-segment primers, yielded TCR alpha and TCR beta cDNA libraries carrying sample barcodes and UMIs. TCRdb redid the calling of the 5' RACE reads with MiXCR, one entry per CDR3 protein. Here the sample spans 110,000 or so distinct CDR3 sequences, 20% to 25% being singletons. The sample comprised PBMCs or a T cell subset sorted from them (not recorded which). The TCR was taken from a young man who had mild COVID-19 (a few samples of this study predate the infection). Cell type and time point are not known. This rearrangement joins TRBV7-2 to TRBJ2-3; D call uncertain. In DNA form, the CDR3 reads TGTGCCAGCAGCCGAAGATTTTCCAGCACAGATACGCAGTATTTT. It encodes CASSRRFSSTDTQYF. The full variable domain, in which reference TRBV7-2 and TRBJ2-3 provide the parts outside the CDR3, is GAGVSQSPSNKVTEKGKDVELRCDPISGHTALYWYRQSLGQGLEFLIYFQGNSAPDKSGLPSDRFSAERTGGSVSTLTIQRTQQEDSAVYLCASSRRFSSTDTQYFGPGTRLTVL.